This passage covers 14 T cell receptor beta chains from one sample sequenced in a study of radiotherapy plus CTLA-4 blockade in lung cancer. Using immunoSEQ multiplex PCR, the repertoire was profiled, and TCRdb retains in-frame clones only, with some absent. The sample includes 90,000 to 100,000 clones, under 85% seen only once; the top ten take around 2.8%. Material: peripheral blood, obtained from a patient treated with radiotherapy plus ipilimumab. Receptor source: a human donor with non-small cell lung cancer who had a partial response to radiotherapy plus ipilimumab. Some clones in this sample may be carry-over from other donors' samples.

V and J are TRBV27 and TRBJ2-3, with TRBD2 matching 7 bases. The CDR3 is 15 residues long. Germline V gene sequence: CDR1 MNHEY, CDR2 SMNVEV (reference sequence). V dropped 6 bases and J dropped 2; count of bases not matched to a gene: 8. Here the CDR3 reads CASRRAGTLTDTQYF. CDR3 coding DNA: TGTGCCAGCAGACGAGCGGGAACGCTCACAGATACGCAGTATTTT.

The gene calls are TRBV5-6 and TRBJ2-5, with 10 bases lining up with TRBD2. V dropped 4 bases and J dropped 5; count of bases not matched to a gene: 11. Per germline, CDR1 SGHDT and CDR2 YYEEEE. CDR3 length: 16 residues. The CDR3 reads CASSERGSGGLETQYF. Written as DNA, the CDR3 is TGTGCCAGCAGCGAAAGGGGTAGCGGGGGGCTGGAGACCCAGTACTTC.

This clone appeared a few times. The chain combines TRBV7-3 with TRBJ2-7; 9 nucleotides match TRBD1. The J segment lost 5 bases and the V segment lost 4 bases, leaving 9 bases of the junction unmatched. Germline lookup yields CDR1 SGHTA and CDR2 FQGTGA. The CDR3 has 15 residues. The CDR3 spells CASSSKDGTGNEQYF. DNA of the CDR3: TGTGCCAGCAGCTCAAAGGATGGGACAGGGAACGAGCAGTACTTC. Full variable domain (rest looked up from reference TRBV7-3 and TRBJ2-7): GAGVSQTPSNKVTEKGKYVELRCDPISGHTALYWYRQSLGQGPEFLIYFQGTGAADDSGLPNDRFFAVRPEGSVSTLKIQRTERGDSAVYLCASSSKDGTGNEQYFGPGTRLTVT.

The chain joins TRBV6-5 to TRBJ2-4; D may be TRBD2 (5 bases). The CDR3 contains 16 residues. The germline V and J ends were trimmed by 0 bases and 8 bases, with 17 bases remaining between them. Per germline, CDR1 MNHEY and CDR2 SVGAGI. The CDR3 spells CASSYSRRAGGDIQYF. As DNA, the CDR3 is TGTGCCAGCAGTTACTCGAGACGCGCGGGTGGGGACATTCAGTACTTC.

Written as DNA, the CDR3 is TGTGCCAGCTCACCGTACAGGGGGGCGAATGAGCAGTTCTTC. Translation gives CASSPYRGANEQFF. The chain recombines TRBV18 with TRBJ2-1, with 8 bases fitting TRBD1. V lost 3 bases and J lost 7; bases outside the gene matches: 5. Germline CDR1 and CDR2: KGHSH and LQKENI. The CDR3 has 14 amino acids.

The rearrangement links TRBV15 to TRBJ1-2; 8 positions agree with TRBD1. The length of the CDR3 is 16 residues. Trimming at V came to 2 bases and at J to 0 bases, leaving 5 bases not matched to a gene. Per the germline V gene, CDR1 is LNHNV and CDR2 is YYDKDF (reference sequence). The CDR3 is CATSRHRQGTNYGYTF. The CDR3 DNA is TGTGCCACCAGCAGACACAGACAGGGGACTAACTATGGCTACACCTTC.

The V gene is TRBV18, the J gene TRBJ1-6, with D maybe TRBD1 (5 bases). Between the trimmed V and J ends, which lost 3 bases and 5 bases, there was a span of 11 bases. From germline, CDR1 is KGHSH and CDR2 LQKENI. This CDR3 contains 15 residues. The CDR3 here is CASSPFSRDNSPLHF. DNA for the CDR3: TGTGCCAGCTCACCTTTTTCCAGGGATAATTCACCCCTCCACTTT.

The sample holds a few counts of this clone. This chain joins TRBV15 and TRBJ1-5; 9 bases align to TRBD1. V lost 2 bases, J lost 7 bases, and 9 bases stayed unmatched. CDR1 is LNHNV and CDR2 is YYDKDF in the germline V gene (reference sequence). The CDR3 totals 16 residues. CDR3 in DNA: TGTGCCACCAGCAGACGAAGGGGGACAGGGAGGCAGCCCCAGCATTTT. Its translation is CATSRRRGTGRQPQHF.

This clone has only one observation. The V and J genes are TRBV9 and TRBJ2-4; 8 bases are a match to TRBD1. Germline assignment: CDR1 SGDLS and CDR2 YYNGEE. V dropped 2 bases and J dropped 8; count of bases not matched to a gene: 6. The CDR3 is made up of 14 amino acids. The CDR3 loop is CASSVSQGADIQYF. In DNA, the CDR3 is TGTGCCAGCAGCGTCAGCCAGGGGGCCGACATTCAGTACTTC.

For the CDR3, the DNA is TGCGCCAGCAGTGATACAGGGGTGGGAGAGACCCAGTACTTC. Amino acid sequence: CASSDTGVGETQYF. This sequence joins TRBV10-2 and TRBJ2-5; 7 bases map to TRBD1. This CDR3 comprises 14 residues. Unmatched junction bases numbered 5, after V lost 3 bases and J lost 4 bases. Germline V gene lookup returns CDR1 WSHSY and CDR2 SAAADI.

The gene calls are TRBV14 and TRBJ1-6; TRBD1 is a possible D gene (5 bases). Trimming took off 1 base at V and 5 bases at J, with 6 bases between the two ends. This CDR3 is built from 14 residues. The germline V gene has CDR1 SGHDN and CDR2 FVKESK. The CDR3 DNA reads as TGTGCCAGCAGCCAAGGGACAAATAATTCACCCCTCCACTTT. This codes for CASSQGTNNSPLHF.

On this clone: Other DNA sequences in the same sample also yield this CDR3. This sequence joins TRBV7-2 and TRBJ2-2, with D perhaps TRBD2 (6 bases). Germline loops: CDR1 SGHTA, CDR2 FQGNSA. CDR3 length equals 14 residues. The V gene lost 2 bases and the J gene lost 6 bases, with 10 bases spanning the gap. DNA of the CDR3: TGTGCCAGCAGCTTAAACGCGGGGTCCGGGGAGCTGTTTTTT. It encodes CASSLNAGSGELFF.

This chain joins TRBV11-2 and TRBJ2-1; 7 nucleotides line up with TRBD2. V was clipped by 3 bases and J by 2 bases; unmatched bases: 4. The CDR3 is 15 residues long. The germline gives CDR1 SGHAT, CDR2 FQNNGV. The CDR3 DNA reads TGTGCCAGCAGCTTGTCTAGCGGCACCTACAATGAGCAGTTCTTC. Residues: CASSLSSGTYNEQFF.

V gene TRBV29-1 combines with J gene TRBJ1-2; 7 nucleotides agree with TRBD1. The length of the CDR3 is 12 residues. Trimming cost V 4 bases and J 7 bases; bases outside gene matches: 6. CDR1 is SQVTM, CDR2 ANQGSEA, per germline. CDR3 DNA: TGCAGCGTTGCGGAGGGGGCTGTTGGCTACACCTTC. Translating gives CSVAEGAVGYTF.